The rows below give T cell receptor beta chains drawn from one sample of a study of T cell responses to AZD1222 COVID-19 vaccine. Sequenced by immunoSEQ multiplex PCR; TCRdb stores in-frame clones only, minus some. This table holds some 150,000 clones, more than 70% found once. The input for sequencing was peripheral blood, taken 28 days after the second AZD1222 dose. Receptors were obtained from an adult who received the AZD1222 COVID-19 vaccine. Each CDR3 is given without its conserved first and last residue. Fields, in order: V gene, CDR3 protein.

TRBV18 | ASSPGTGNYNEQF
TRBV7-2 | ASSPAWEAKGYT
TRBV3-1/TRBV3-2 | ASSPGGFGGEYGYT
TRBV18 | ASSLGQAATNEKLF
TRBV7-9 | ASSATSGRMNTGELF
TRBV7-9 | ASSRGDAEQF
TRBV5-1 | ASSLASGQGRNEQY
TRBV7-9 | ASSPQTSNQDEQF
TRBV27 | ASSLRDSREKLF
TRBV6-2/TRBV6-3 | ASSYGPRRRDLGAF
TRBV27 | ASSQGTPGTGQETQY
TRBV14 | ASSLSSGSREKLF
TRBV3-1/TRBV3-2 | ASSQVVGGDTGELF
TRBV6-2/TRBV6-3 | ASSGTGEAYTEAF
TRBV9 | ASSGVGNNQPQH
TRBV7-9 | ASSGLRGNIQY
TRBV5-1 | ASSLGPLPEQY
TRBV28 | ASQGTGARYGYT
TRBV27 | ASRSGGANYGYT
TRBV4-1 | ASSPFGGGVTETQY
TRBV28 | ASSFFGATDNEKLF
TRBV5-1 | ASSPRGPTLDTQY
TRBV15 | ATSRDVDKSEAF
TRBV2 | ASSAAVADTGELF
TRBV5-1 | ASSRLLGTEAF
TRBV11-2 | ASSLVTTALDGYT
TRBV5-1 | ASSLAGTGDEKLF
TRBV27 | ASSPGQGWQPQH
TRBV9 | ASRGGLVRNEQF
TRBV15 | ATSESLGTEAF
TRBV18 | ASSPPSPDSYGYT
TRBV28 | ASNVGGNTIY
TRBV7-2 | ASSLVMGKLF
TRBV6-1 | ASSYGADRYEQY
TRBV28 | ATVDRDGYT
TRBV7-2 | ASSLRGGPDYEQY
TRBV4-1 | ASSQPGQGSTGELF
TRBV6-2/TRBV6-3 | ASSSRGTGELF